This T cell receptor (beta chain) was retrieved from a study of CD8 T cells in Susac syndrome. Study-wide background: Blood was drawn from patients with Susac syndrome. At that point, they were therapy-naive, on corticosteroids, or on intravenous immunoglobulin alone.

Trimming stripped 4 bases from V and 7 bases from J, with 13 bases between. CDR1 SGHAT and CDR2 FQNNGV come from the germline V gene. CDR3 length: 13 amino acids. Roughly 0.45 to 1 ug RNA was reverse transcribed with random hexamers. Amplification of TCR beta CDR3 used immunoSEQ multiplex PCR across 54 Vbeta and 13 Jbeta. In TCRdb, the immunoSEQ multiplex PCR reads were re-called with MiXCR into one record per CDR3 protein. The sample records some 200,000 distinct CDR3 sequences, just under 95% being singletons. The sequence was collected from a human donor with Susac syndrome. This chain links TRBV11-2 with TRBJ1-1; TRBD1 might be the D (5 bases). The sequencing sample was made of CD8+ T cells from PBMCs. CDR3 residues: CASSSTLTDEAFF. The CDR3 coding sequence is TGTGCCAGCAGCTCCACCTTGACAGATGAAGCTTTCTTT.